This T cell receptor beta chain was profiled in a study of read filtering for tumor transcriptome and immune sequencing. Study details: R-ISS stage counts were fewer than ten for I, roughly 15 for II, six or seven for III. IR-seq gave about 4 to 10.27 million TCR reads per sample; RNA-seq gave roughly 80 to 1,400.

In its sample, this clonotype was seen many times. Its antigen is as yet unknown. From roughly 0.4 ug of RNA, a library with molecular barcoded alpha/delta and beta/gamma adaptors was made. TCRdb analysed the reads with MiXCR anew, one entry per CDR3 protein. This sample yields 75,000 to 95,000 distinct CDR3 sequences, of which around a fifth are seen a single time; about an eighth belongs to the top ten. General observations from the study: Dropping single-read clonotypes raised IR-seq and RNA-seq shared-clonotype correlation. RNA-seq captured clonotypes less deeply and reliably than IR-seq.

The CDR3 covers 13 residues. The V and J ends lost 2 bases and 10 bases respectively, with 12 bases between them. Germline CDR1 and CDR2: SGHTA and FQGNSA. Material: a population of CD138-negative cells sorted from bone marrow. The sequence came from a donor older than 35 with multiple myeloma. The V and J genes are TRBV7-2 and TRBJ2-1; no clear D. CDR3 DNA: TGTGCCAGCAGCTTATTTCCCGCTTACGAGCAGTTCTTC. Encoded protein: CASSLFPAYEQFF.